Listed below are T cell receptor beta chains from one sample, sequenced in a study of blood T cell repertoires in COVID-19. Assay: immunoSEQ multiplex PCR; the TCRdb copy retains only in-frame clones and omits some. The profile shows 250,000 to 300,000 clones, approximately 83% of them singletons. Sequencing was done on a sample of peripheral blood. The receptors derive from a woman in her sixties or seventies with acute or convalescent COVID-19. Both conserved end residues are part of each CDR3. The D gene is left open where the match is weak. The size of a clone is reported for some rows only, either as once, few or many, or as a class for expanded clones.

size	V	J	D	DNA	CDR3
.	TRBV5-4	TRBJ2-5	.	TGTGCCAGCAGCCCTTCCTCTAGCCGGGAGACCCAGTACTTC	CASSPSSSRETQYF
.	TRBV6-5	TRBJ1-2	TRBD1	TGTGCCAGTCGGCCGGGACAGGGATTTAACTATGGCTACACCTTC	CASRPGQGFNYGYTF
.	TRBV5-6	TRBJ2-1	.	TGTGCCAGCAGCTTGGGGCAGGGCTCCTACAATGAGCAGTTCTTC	CASSLGQGSYNEQFF
.	TRBV21-1	TRBJ2-3	.	TGTGCCAGCAGGTCCGGGACAGGGTCAGATACGCAGTATTTT	CASRSGTGSDTQYF
.	TRBV2	TRBJ2-5	TRBD2	TGTGCCAGCAGTGTATGGACTAGCGGGGGTCAAGAGACCCAGTACTTC	CASSVWTSGGQETQYF
.	TRBV9	TRBJ2-6	TRBD1	TGTGCCAGCAGCGCCAGGGGGCACGGGGCCAACGTCCTGACTTTC	CASSARGHGANVLTF
.	TRBV5-1	TRBJ1-3	.	TGCGCCAGCAGCTTACAGGGCGCCAGCTCTGGAAACACCATATATTTT	CASSLQGASSGNTIYF
.	TRBV7-9	TRBJ2-1	.	TGTGCCAGCAGCTTAGACGGGGTCCGCTACAATGAGCAGTTCTTC	CASSLDGVRYNEQFF
many	TRBV2	TRBJ1-5	.	TGTGCCAGCAGTGAAGCGGCAGGGTCTAGGCAGCCCCAGCATTTT	CASSEAAGSRQPQHF
.	TRBV29-1	TRBJ1-1	.	TGCAGCGTTAGACCAGCCGCAGGGGTGAGTAGCACTGAAGCTTTCTTT	CSVRPAAGVSSTEAFF
few	TRBV13	TRBJ1-5	.	TGTGCCAGCAGCCAGGGCGAGGGCAATCAGCCCCAGCATTTT	CASSQGEGNQPQHF
.	TRBV2	TRBJ1-4	.	TGTGCCAGCAGGCCAGCTAATGAAAAACTGTTTTTT	CASRPANEKLFF
once	TRBV3-1/TRBV3-2	TRBJ2-7	TRBD1	TGTGCCAGCAGCCGCGGTGGGACAGGGCGGGCCGAGCAGTACTTC	CASSRGGTGRAEQYF
.	TRBV2	TRBJ2-5	.	TGTGCCGGGGGGGGGCCCCTGAGGGAAGAGACCCAGTACTTC	CAGGGPLREETQYF
.	TRBV28	TRBJ1-5	.	TGTGCCAGCAGCCGGCAGCGACGTTTTGATAGCAATCAGCCCCAGCATTTT	CASSRQRRFDSNQPQHF
.	TRBV6-2/TRBV6-3	TRBJ2-1	TRBD2	TGTGCCAGCAGTGCCCGGGGGGTCAGCTCCTACAATGAGCAGTTCTTC	CASSARGVSSYNEQFF
.	TRBV19	TRBJ1-5	.	TGTGCCAGTAGTATAGATGGCAGGGGCAATCAGCCCCAGCATTTT	CASSIDGRGNQPQHF
.	TRBV11-2	TRBJ2-2	.	TGTGCCAGCAGACGGAATACAGTCAACACCGGGGAGCTGTTTTTT	CASRRNTVNTGELFF
.	TRBV20-1	TRBJ1-1	TRBD1	TGCAGTGCTAGTAACAGGGGGCGAGCTGAAGCTTTCTTT	CSASNRGRAEAFF
.	TRBV29-1	TRBJ2-7	.	TGCAGCGTGTCTCTCTACGGGGAGCAGTACTTC	CSVSLYGEQYF
.	TRBV4-1	TRBJ1-5	.	TGCGCCAGCAGCCAAGATTCAGATTATAGCAATCAGCCCCAGCATTTT	CASSQDSDYSNQPQHF
.	TRBV7-2	TRBJ2-3	.	TGTGCCAGCAGCCTAAGGGGGGGATCGTCAGATACGCAGTATTTT	CASSLRGGSSDTQYF